The clone carrying this TCR beta chain was seen only once. This CDR3 spans 14 amino acids. Per the germline V gene, CDR1 is SNHLY and CDR2 is FYNNEI. Trimming removed 4 bases from V and 5 bases from J, with 12 bases in between. This sample is part of a study of blood T cell repertoires in COVID-19. In the source study's methods: Counts of nucleated cells, estimated from reference gene primer amplification, were obtained. Produced via immunoSEQ multiplex PCR; TCRdb's table is partial and in-frame only. V and J calls and clone size are copied from that table; D and trimming were computed from the DNA. Here the sample spans about 150,000 clones, more than 75% being singletons.

The sequenced material came from PBMCs or T cells enriched from blood (not recorded which). The V gene is TRBV2, the J gene TRBJ1-5, with D hard to call. The sequence was collected from a woman aged 50 to 60 who had recovered from COVID-19. CDR3 protein: CASSAAAIDQPQHF. Here the CDR3 DNA reads TGTGCCAGCAGTGCGGCAGCGATAGATCAGCCCCAGCATTTT.